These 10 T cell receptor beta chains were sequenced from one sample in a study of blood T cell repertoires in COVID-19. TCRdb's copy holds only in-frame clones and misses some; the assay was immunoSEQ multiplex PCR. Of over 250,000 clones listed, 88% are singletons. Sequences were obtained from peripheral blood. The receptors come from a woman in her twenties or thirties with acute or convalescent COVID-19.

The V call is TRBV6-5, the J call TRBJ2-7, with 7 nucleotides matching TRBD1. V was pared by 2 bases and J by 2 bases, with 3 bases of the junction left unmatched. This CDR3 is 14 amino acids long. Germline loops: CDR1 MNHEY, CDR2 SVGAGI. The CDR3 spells CASSYGDSTYEQYF. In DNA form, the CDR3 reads TGTGCCAGCAGTTACGGGGACAGCACCTACGAGCAGTACTTC.

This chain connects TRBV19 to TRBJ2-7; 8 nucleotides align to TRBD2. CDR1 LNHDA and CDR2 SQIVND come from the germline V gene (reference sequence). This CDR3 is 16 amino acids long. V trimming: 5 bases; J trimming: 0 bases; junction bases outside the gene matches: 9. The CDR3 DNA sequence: TGTGCCAGTAGTTTACGGACTAGCCAAAGCTCCTACGAGCAGTACTTC. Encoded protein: CASSLRTSQSSYEQYF.

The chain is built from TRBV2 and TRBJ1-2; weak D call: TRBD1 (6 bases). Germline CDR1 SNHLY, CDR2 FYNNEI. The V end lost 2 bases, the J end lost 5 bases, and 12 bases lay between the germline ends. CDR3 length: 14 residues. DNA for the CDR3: TGTGCCAGCAGTGAATATGGGACAAATTATGGCTACACCTTC. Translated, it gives CASSEYGTNYGYTF.

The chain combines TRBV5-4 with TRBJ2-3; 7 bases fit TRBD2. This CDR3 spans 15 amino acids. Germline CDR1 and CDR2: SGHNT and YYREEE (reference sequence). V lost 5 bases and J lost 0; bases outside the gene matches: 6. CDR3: CASSGGRGSTDTQYF. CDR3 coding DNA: TGTGCCAGCAGTGGAGGGCGGGGGAGCACAGATACGCAGTATTTT.

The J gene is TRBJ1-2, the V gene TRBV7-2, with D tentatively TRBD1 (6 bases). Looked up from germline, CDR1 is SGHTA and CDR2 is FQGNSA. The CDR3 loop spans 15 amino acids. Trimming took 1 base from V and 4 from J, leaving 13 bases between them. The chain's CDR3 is CASSLVTGGGYGYTF. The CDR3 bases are TGTGCCAGCAGCTTAGTGACGGGGGGCGGCTATGGCTACACCTTC.

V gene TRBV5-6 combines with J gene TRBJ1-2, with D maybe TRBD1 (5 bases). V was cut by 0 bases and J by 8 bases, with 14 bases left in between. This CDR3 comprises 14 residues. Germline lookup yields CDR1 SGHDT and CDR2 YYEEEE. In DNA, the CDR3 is TGTGCCAGCAGCTTGGACAGGACCCCCCGGGGCTACACCTTC. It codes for CASSLDRTPRGYTF.

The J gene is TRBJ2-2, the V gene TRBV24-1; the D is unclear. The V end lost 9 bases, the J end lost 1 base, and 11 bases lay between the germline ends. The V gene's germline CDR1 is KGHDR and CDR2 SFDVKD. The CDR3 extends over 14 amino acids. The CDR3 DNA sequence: TGTGCCACCGCCCCCGCGCAGAACACCGGGGAGCTGTTTTTT. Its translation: CATAPAQNTGELFF.

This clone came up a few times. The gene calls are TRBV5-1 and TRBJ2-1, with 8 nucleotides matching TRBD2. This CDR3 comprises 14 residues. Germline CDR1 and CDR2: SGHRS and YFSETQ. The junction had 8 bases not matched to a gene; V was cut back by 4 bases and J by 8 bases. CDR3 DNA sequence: TGCGCCAGCAGCCTTGCGGGAGGATTATATGAGCAGTTCTTC. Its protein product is CASSLAGGLYEQFF. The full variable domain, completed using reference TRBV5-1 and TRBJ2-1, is KAGVTQTPRYLIKTRGQQVTLSCSPISGHRSVSWYQQTPGQGLQFLFEYFSETQRNKGNFPGRFSGRQFSNSRSEMNVSTLELGDSALYLCASSLAGGLYEQFFGPGTRLTVL.

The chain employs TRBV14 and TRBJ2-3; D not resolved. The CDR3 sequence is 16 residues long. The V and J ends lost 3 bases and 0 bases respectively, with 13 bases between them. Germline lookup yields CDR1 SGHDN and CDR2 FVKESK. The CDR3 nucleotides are TGTGCCAGCAGCCATGCTCGAGTAGCTAGCACAGATACGCAGTATTTT. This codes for CASSHARVASTDTQYF.

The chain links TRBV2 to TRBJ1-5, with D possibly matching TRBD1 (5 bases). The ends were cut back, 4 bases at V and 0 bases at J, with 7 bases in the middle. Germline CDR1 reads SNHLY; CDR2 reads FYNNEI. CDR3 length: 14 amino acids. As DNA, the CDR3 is TGTGCCAGCAGTGTCGACAGTAGCAATCAGCCCCAGCATTTT. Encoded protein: CASSVDSSNQPQHF.